Shown below are 7 T cell receptor beta chains from a single sample sequenced in a study of cytomegalovirus exposure and HLA in healthy donors. Profiled with immunoSEQ multiplex PCR; TCRdb holds only in-frame clones, not every one. The table records some 240,000 clones, around 78% of them present only once. Sample: PBMCs. The receptors originated from a woman aged 18-30 years in good health and CMV-seronegative.

This chain connects TRBV10-1 to TRBJ2-5; no definite D call. Looked up from germline, CDR1 is WNHNN and CDR2 is SYGVQD (reference sequence). V was shortened by 3 bases and J by 2 bases, with 7 bases between the two germline ends. The CDR3 length is 13 residues. In DNA form, the CDR3 reads TGCGCCAGCAGTGAAAGGCGACAAGAGACCCAGTACTTC. Encoded protein: CASSERRQETQYF.

The chain combines TRBV7-9 with TRBJ2-7; 10 bases map to TRBD2. Unmatched junction bases numbered 8, after V lost 4 bases and J lost 2 bases. Per germline, CDR1 SEHNR and CDR2 FQNEAQ (reference sequence). The CDR3 runs to 16 residues. The CDR3 DNA follows: TGTGCCAGCAGCTCAGATCTCGGACTAGCGGCCTACGAGCAGTACTTC. As protein: CASSSDLGLAAYEQYF. Based on the CDR3 plus reference TRBV7-9 and TRBJ2-7, the full variable domain is DTGVSQNPRHKITKRGQNVTFRCDPISEHNRLYWYRQTLGQGPEFLTYFQNEAQLEKSRLLSDRFSAERPKGSFSTLEIQRTEQGDSAMYLCASSSDLGLAAYEQYFGPGTRLTVT.

In this sample, this clone turned up once. The chain carries TRBV6-1 and TRBJ2-7; D might be TRBD1 or TRBD2, each matching 5 bases. In germline, CDR1 is MNHNS, CDR2 SASEGT. This CDR3 contains 15 residues. V shed 11 bases and J shed 3 bases, with 23 bases lying between them. The CDR3 DNA follows: TGTGCCTCCCACGGGGCGACAGCTATAAGCTACGAGCAGTACTTC. Translation: CASHGATAISYEQYF.

The chain is built from TRBV5-1 and TRBJ2-2, with TRBD2 matching 13 bases. CDR3 length: 18 amino acids. Germline CDR1 SGHRS, CDR2 YFSETQ. The trim removed 5 bases at V and 4 bases at J, leaving 11 bases unmatched. CDR3 sequence (DNA): TGCGCCAGCAGGTCACTAGCGGGAGGGCCCCGCCGCACCGGGGAGCTGTTTTTT. Amino acids: CASRSLAGGPRRTGELFF. Using reference TRBV5-1 and TRBJ2-2 for the parts outside the CDR3, the full variable domain is KAGVTQTPRYLIKTRGQQVTLSCSPISGHRSVSWYQQTPGQGLQFLFEYFSETQRNKGNFPGRFSGRQFSNSRSEMNVSTLELGDSALYLCASRSLAGGPRRTGELFFGEGSRLTVL.

The chain carries TRBV2 and TRBJ1-3; 12 bases line up with TRBD1. CDR1 and CDR2 (germline): SNHLY, FYNNEI. V lost 7 bases and J lost 0; bases outside the gene matches: 16. This CDR3 is 20 amino acids long. This chain's CDR3 is CASTNRRDRGPFVSGNTIYF. The CDR3 DNA sequence: TGTGCCAGCACAAACCGGCGGGACAGGGGGCCTTTCGTCTCTGGAAACACCATATATTTT.

This rearrangement joins TRBV7-2 to TRBJ2-4; D may be TRBD1 or TRBD2 (6 bases each). The germline V and J ends were trimmed by 5 bases and 3 bases, with 11 bases remaining between them. Germline CDR1 reads SGHTA; CDR2 reads FQGNSA. The CDR3 extends over 14 amino acids. CDR3 sequence reads: CASSLGGGKNIQYF. The DNA of the CDR3 is TGTGCCAGCAGCCTAGGAGGGGGCAAAAACATTCAGTACTTC.

The chain employs TRBV7-2 and TRBJ1-2; TRBD1 is a possible D gene (6 bases). Trimming pared 5 bases from V and 4 bases from J, leaving 17 bases between. This CDR3 has 15 amino acids. CDR1 and CDR2 from the germline V gene are SGHTA and FQGNSA. CDR3 loop: CASSPSQQGVYGYTF. In DNA, the CDR3 is TGTGCCAGCAGCCCAAGCCAACAGGGTGTCTATGGCTACACCTTC. Filled out from reference TRBV7-2 and TRBJ1-2, the complete variable domain reads GAGVSQSPSNKVTEKGKDVELRCDPISGHTALYWYRQSLGQGLEFLIYFQGNSAPDKSGLPSDRFSAERTGGSVSTLTIQRTQQEDSAVYLCASSPSQQGVYGYTFGSGTRLTVV.